The source of this T cell receptor beta chain is a study of T cell responses to AZD1222 COVID-19 vaccine. V shed 1 base and J shed 9 bases, with 13 bases lying between them. Per the germline V gene, CDR1 is SGHVS and CDR2 is FNYEAQ. This CDR3 is built from 15 residues. Clones were read by immunoSEQ multiplex PCR, and TCRdb kept only the in-frame ones, dropping some. The sample contains 150,000 or so clones, roughly nine tenths of which appear only once. Material: peripheral blood, obtained on day 0 of AZD1222 vaccination. V and J are TRBV7-6 and TRBJ1-6; D is perhaps TRBD1 (5 bases). This receptor was taken from an adult in good health. CDR3 protein: CASSLGVGVASPLHF. The CDR3, as DNA: TGTGCCAGCAGCTTAGGCGTGGGGGTTGCTTCACCCCTCCACTTT.